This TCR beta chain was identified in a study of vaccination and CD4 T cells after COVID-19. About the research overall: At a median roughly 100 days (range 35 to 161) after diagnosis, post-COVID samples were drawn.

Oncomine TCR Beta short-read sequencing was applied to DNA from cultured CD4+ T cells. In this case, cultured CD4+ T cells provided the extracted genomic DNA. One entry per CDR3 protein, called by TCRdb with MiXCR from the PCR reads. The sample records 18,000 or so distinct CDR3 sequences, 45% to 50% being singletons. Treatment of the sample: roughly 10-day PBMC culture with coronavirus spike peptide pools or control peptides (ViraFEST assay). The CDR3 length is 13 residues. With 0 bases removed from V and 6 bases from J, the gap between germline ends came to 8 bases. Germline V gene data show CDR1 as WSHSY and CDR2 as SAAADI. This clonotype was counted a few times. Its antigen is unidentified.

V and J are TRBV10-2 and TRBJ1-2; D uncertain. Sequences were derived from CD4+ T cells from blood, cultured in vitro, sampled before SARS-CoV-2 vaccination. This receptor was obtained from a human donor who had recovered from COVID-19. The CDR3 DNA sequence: TGCGCCAGCAGTGAGTCGCTAGGGCATGGCTACACCTTC. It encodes CASSESLGHGYTF.